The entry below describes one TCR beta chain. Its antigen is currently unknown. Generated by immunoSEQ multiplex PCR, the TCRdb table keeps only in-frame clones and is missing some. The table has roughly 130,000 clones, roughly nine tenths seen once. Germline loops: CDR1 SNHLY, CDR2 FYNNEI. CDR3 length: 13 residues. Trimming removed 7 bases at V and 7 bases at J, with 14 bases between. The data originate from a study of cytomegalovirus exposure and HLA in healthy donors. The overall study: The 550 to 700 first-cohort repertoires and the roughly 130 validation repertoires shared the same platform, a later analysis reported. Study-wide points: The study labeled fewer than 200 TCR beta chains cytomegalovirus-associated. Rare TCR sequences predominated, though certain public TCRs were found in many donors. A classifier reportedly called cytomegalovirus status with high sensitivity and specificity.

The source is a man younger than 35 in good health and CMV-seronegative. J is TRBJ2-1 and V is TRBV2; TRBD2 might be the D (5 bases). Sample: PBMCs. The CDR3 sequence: CASMDGRENEQFF. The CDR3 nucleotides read TGTGCCAGCATGGATGGGAGAGAGAATGAGCAGTTCTTC.